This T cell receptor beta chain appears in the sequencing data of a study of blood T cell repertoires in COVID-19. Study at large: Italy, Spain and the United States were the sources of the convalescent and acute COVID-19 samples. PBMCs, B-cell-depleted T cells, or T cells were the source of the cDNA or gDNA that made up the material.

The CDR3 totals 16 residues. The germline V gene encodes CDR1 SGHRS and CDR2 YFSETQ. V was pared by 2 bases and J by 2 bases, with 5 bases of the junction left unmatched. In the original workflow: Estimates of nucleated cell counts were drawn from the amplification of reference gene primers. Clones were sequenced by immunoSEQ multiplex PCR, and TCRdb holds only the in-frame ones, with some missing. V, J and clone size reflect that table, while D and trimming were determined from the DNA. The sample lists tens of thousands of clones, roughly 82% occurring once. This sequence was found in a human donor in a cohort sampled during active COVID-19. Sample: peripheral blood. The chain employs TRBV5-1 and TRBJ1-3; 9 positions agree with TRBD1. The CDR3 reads CASSLQGAGTGNTIYF. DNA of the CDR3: TGCGCCAGCAGCTTACAGGGGGCAGGAACTGGAAACACCATATATTTT.